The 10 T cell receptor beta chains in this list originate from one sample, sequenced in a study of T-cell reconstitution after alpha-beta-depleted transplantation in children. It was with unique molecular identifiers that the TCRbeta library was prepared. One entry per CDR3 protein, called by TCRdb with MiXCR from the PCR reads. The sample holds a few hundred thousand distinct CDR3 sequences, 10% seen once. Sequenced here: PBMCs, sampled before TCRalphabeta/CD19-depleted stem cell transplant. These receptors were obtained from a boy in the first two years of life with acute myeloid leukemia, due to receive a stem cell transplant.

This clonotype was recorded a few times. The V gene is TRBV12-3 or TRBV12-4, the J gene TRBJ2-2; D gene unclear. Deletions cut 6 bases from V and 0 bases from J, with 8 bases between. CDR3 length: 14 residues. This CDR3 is CASSPASNTGELFF. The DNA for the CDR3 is TGTGCCAGCAGCCCCGCCTCGAACACCGGGGAGCTGTTTTTT.

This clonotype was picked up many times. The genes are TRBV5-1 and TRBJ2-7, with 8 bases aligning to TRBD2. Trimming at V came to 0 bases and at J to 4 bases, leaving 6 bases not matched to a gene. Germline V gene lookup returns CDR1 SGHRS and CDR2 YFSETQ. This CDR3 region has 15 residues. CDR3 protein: CASSLVAGTSYEQYF. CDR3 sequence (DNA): TGCGCCAGCAGCTTGGTAGCCGGGACTAGTTACGAGCAGTACTTC.

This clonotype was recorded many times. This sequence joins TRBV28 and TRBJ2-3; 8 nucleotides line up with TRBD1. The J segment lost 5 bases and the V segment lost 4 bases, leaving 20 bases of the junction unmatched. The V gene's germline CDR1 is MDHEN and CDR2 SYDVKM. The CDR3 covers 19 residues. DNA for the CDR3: TGTGCCAGCAGTTCGTACCCCGACAGGGGCGCCGAGGCTGGAGATACGCAGTATTTT. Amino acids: CASSSYPDRGAEAGDTQYF.

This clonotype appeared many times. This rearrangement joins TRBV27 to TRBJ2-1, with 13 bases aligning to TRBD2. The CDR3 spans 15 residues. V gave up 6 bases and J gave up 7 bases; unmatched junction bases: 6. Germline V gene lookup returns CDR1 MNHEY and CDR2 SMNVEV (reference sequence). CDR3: CASRTSGRSENEQFF. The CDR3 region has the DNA TGTGCCAGCAGGACTAGCGGGAGGAGTGAGAATGAGCAGTTCTTC.

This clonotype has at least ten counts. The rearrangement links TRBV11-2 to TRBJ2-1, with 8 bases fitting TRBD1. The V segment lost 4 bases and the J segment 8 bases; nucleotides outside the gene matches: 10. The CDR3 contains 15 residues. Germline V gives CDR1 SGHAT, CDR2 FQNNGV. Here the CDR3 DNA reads TGTGCCAGCAGCTCGAGGTGGACAGGGTGGTATGAGCAGTTCTTC. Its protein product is CASSSRWTGWYEQFF.

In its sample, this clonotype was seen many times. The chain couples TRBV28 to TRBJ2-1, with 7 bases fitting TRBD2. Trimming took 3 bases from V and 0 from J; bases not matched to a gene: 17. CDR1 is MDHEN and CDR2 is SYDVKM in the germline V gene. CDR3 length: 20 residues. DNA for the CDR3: TGTGCCAGCAGTTTTTCCTGGCGGGGTGGCGGGAGACCCTCCTACAATGAGCAGTTCTTC. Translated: CASSFSWRGGGRPSYNEQFF.

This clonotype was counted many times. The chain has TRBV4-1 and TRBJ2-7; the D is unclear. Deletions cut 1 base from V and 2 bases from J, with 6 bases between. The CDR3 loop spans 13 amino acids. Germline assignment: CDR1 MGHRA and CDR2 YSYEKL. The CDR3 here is CASSQGWAYEQYF. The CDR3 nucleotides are TGCGCCAGCAGCCAAGGTTGGGCCTACGAGCAGTACTTC.

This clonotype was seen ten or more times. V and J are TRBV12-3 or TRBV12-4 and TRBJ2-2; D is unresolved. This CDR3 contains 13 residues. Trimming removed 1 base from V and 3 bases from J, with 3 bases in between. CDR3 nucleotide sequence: TGTGCCAGCAGTTTAGGGTACACCGGGGAGCTGTTTTTT. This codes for CASSLGYTGELFF.

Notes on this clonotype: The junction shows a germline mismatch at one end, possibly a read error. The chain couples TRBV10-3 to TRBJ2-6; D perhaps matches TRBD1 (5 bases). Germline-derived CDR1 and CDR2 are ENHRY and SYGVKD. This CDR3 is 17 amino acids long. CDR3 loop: CAIRVDRRVSGANVLTF. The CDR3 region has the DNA TGTGCCATCAGAGTCGACAGAAGGGTCTCTGGTGCCAACGTCCTGACTTTC.

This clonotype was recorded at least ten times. This chain's CDR3 is CASSPRGAGELFF. In DNA, the CDR3 is TGTGCCAGCAGTCCCCGGGGGGCCGGGGAGCTGTTTTTT. The chain joins TRBV12-3 or TRBV12-4 to TRBJ2-2; 7 nucleotides line up with TRBD2. CDR3 length: 13 amino acids. V lost 5 bases to trimming and J lost 6 bases; unmatched junction nucleotides: 3.